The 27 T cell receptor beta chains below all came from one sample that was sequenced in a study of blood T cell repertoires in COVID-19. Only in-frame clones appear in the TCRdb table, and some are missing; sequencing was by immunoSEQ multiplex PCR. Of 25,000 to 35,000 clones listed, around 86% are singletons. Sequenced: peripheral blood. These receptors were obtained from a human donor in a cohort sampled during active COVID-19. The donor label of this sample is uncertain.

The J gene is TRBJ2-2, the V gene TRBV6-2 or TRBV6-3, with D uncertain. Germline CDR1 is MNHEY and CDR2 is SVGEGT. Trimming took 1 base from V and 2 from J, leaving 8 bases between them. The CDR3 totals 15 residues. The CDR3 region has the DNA TGTGCCAGCAGTTACTTTCCGAGAAACACCGGGGAGCTGTTTTTT. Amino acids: CASSYFPRNTGELFF.

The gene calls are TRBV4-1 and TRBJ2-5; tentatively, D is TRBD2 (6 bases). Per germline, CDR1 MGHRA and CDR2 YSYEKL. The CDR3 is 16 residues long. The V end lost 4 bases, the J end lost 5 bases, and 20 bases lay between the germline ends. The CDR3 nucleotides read TGCGCCAGCAGCCCCGGTAGCGGAACTACCAGGGAGACCCAGTACTTC. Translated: CASSPGSGTTRETQYF.

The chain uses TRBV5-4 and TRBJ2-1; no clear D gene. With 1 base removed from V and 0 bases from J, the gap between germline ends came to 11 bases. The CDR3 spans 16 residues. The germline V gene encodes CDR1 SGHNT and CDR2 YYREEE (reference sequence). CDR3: CASSLTITSSYNEQFF. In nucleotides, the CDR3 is TGTGCCAGCAGCTTGACTATTACGAGCTCCTACAATGAGCAGTTCTTC.

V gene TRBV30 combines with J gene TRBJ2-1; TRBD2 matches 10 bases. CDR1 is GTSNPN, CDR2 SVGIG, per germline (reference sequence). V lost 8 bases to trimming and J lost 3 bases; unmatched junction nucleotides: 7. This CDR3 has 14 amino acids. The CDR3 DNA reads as TGTGCCCTGACGGGACTAGCGATCTACAATGAGCAGTTCTTC. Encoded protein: CALTGLAIYNEQFF.

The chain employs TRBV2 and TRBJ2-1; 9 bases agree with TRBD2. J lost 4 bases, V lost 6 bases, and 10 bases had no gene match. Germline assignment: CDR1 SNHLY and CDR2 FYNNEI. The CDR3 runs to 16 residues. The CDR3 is CASRRLAGAGYNEQFF. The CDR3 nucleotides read TGTGCCAGCAGAAGATTAGCGGGAGCGGGTTACAATGAGCAGTTCTTC. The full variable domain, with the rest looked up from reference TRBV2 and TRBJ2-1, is EPEVTQTPSHQVTQMGQEVILRCVPISNHLYFYWYRQILGQKVEFLVSFYNNEISEKSEIFDDQFSVERPDGSNFTLKIRSTKLEDSAMYFCASRRLAGAGYNEQFFGPGTRLTVL.

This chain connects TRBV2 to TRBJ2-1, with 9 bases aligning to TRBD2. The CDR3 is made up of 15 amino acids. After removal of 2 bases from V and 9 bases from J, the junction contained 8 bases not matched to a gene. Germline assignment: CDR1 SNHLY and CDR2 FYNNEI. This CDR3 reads CASSERAGGPGEQFF. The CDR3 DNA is TGTGCCAGCAGTGAAAGAGCGGGAGGCCCTGGTGAGCAGTTCTTC. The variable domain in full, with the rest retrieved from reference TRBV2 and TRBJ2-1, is EPEVTQTPSHQVTQMGQEVILRCVPISNHLYFYWYRQILGQKVEFLVSFYNNEISEKSEIFDDQFSVERPDGSNFTLKIRSTKLEDSAMYFCASSERAGGPGEQFFGPGTRLTVL.

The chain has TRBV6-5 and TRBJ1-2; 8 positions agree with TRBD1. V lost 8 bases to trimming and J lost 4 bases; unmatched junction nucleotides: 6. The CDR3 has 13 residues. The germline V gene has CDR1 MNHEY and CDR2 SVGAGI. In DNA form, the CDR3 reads TGTGCCAGCTCAGGGGGCATTGGCTATGGCTACACCTTC. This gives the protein CASSGGIGYGYTF.

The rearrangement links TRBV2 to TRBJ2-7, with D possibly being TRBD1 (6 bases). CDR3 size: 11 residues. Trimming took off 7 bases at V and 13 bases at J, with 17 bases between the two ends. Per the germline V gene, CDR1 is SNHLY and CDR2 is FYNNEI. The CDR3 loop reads CASNKGTTPYF. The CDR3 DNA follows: TGTGCCAGCAATAAGGGGACAACCCCCTACTTC.

The CDR3 spells CASSEERRGSYNEQFF. The CDR3 region has the DNA TGTGCCAGCAGTGAGGAGCGGAGGGGCTCCTACAATGAGCAGTTCTTC. This sequence joins TRBV6-1 and TRBJ2-1, with D possibly being TRBD2 (6 bases). V was shortened by 3 bases and J by 0 bases, with 12 bases between the two germline ends. The CDR3 runs 16 residues. Germline assignment: CDR1 MNHNS and CDR2 SASEGT.

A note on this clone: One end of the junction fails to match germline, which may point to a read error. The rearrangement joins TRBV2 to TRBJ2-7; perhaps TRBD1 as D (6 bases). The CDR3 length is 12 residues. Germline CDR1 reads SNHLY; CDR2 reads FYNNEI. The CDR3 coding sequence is TGTGCCAGCAGTGAATGGCGGACAGAGCGGTACTTC. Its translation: CASSEWRTERYF.

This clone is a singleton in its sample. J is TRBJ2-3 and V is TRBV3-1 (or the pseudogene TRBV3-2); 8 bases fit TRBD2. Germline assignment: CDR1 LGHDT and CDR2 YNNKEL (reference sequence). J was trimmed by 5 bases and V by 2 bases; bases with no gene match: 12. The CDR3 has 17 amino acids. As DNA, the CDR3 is TGTGCCAGCAGCCAACCCGCCGGGGGGGGATGGGGAGATACGCAGTATTTT. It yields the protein CASSQPAGGGWGDTQYF.

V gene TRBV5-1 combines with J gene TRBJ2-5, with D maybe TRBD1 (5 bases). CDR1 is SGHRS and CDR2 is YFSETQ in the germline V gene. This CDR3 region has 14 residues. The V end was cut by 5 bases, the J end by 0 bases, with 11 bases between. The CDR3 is CASRGRANQETQYF. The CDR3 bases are TGCGCCAGCAGGGGCAGGGCGAACCAAGAGACCCAGTACTTC.

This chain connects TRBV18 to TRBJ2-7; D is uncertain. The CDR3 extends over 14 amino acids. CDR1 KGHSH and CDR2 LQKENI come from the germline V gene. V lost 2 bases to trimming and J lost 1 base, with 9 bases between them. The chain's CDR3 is CASSPGQKSYEQYF. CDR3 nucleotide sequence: TGTGCCAGCTCACCAGGGCAGAAATCCTACGAGCAGTACTTC.

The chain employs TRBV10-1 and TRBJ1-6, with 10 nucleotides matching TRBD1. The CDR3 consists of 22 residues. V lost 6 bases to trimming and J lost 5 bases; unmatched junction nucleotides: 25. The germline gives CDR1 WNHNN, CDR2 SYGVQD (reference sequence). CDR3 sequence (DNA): TGCGCCAGCAGGTTCCCCTTGATGGGACAGGGGACGCTTAAGGCGAATAATTCACCCCTCCACTTT. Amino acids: CASRFPLMGQGTLKANNSPLHF.

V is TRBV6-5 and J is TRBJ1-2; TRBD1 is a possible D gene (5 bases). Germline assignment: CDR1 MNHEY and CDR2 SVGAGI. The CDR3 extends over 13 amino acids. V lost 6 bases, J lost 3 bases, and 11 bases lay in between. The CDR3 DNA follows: TGTGCCAGCAGGGTCAGGGTGGACTATGGCTACACCTTC. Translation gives CASRVRVDYGYTF.

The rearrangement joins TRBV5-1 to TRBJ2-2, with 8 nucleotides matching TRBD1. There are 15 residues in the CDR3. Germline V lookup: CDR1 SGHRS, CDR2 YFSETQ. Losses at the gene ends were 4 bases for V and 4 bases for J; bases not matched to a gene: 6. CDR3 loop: CASSRTGSGTGELFF. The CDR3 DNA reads TGCGCCAGCAGCCGGACAGGGAGCGGCACCGGGGAGCTGTTTTTT.

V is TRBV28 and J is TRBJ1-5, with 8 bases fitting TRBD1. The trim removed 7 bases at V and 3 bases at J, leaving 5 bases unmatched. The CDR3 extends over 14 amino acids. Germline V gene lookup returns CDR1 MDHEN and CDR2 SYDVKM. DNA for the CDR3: TGTGCCAGCACCATGGGACAGGACAATCAGCCCCAGCATTTT. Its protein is CASTMGQDNQPQHF.

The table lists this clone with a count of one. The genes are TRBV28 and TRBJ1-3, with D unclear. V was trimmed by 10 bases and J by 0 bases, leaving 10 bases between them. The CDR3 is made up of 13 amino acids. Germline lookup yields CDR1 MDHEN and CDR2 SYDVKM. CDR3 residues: CAIGSSSGNTIYF. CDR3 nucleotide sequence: TGTGCCATAGGGAGTAGCTCTGGAAACACCATATATTTT.

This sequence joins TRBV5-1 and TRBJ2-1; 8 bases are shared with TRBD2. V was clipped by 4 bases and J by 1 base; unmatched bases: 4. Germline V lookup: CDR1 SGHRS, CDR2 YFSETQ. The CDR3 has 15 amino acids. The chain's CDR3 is CASSPGGGSYNEQFF. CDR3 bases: TGCGCCAGCAGCCCCGGCGGGGGGTCCTACAATGAGCAGTTCTTC. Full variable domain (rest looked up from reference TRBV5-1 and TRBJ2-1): KAGVTQTPRYLIKTRGQQVTLSCSPISGHRSVSWYQQTPGQGLQFLFEYFSETQRNKGNFPGRFSGRQFSNSRSEMNVSTLELGDSALYLCASSPGGGSYNEQFFGPGTRLTVL.

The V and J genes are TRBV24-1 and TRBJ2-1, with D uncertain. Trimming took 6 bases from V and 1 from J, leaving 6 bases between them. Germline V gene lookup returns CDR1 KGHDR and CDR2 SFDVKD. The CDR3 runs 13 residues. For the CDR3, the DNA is TGTGCCACCAGTCGGGTGTCCTACAATGAGCAGTTCTTC. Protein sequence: CATSRVSYNEQFF.

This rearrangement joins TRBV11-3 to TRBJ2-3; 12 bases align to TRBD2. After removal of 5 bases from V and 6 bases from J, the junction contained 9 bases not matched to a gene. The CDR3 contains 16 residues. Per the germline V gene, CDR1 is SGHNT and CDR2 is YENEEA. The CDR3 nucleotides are TGTGCCAGCAGCCCCCTAGCGGGAGGGCCGGGCGATACGCAGTATTTT. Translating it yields CASSPLAGGPGDTQYF. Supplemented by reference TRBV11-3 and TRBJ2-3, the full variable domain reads EAGVVQSPRYKIIEKKQPVAFWCNPISGHNTLYWYLQNLGQGPELLIRYENEEAVDDSQLPKDRFSAERLKGVDSTLKIQPAELGDSAVYLCASSPLAGGPGDTQYFGPGTRLTVL.

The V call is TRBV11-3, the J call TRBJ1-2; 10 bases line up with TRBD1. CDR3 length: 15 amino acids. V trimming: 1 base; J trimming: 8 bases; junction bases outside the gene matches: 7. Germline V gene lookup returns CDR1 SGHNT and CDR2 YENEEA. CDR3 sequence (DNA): TGTGCCAGCAGCTTAGGAGGGGGACAGGGGAGCGGCTACACCTTC. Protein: CASSLGGGQGSGYTF.

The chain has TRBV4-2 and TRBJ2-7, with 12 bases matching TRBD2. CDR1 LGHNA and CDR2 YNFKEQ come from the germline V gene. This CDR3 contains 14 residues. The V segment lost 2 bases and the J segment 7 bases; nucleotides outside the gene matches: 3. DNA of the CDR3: TGTGCCAGCAGCCAACTACTAGCGGGAGGTGAGCAGTACTTC. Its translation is CASSQLLAGGEQYF.

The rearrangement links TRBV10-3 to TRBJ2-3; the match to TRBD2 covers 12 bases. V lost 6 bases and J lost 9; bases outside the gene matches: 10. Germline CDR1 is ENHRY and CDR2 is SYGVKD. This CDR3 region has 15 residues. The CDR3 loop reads CAIRVTSGGTGTQYF. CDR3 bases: TGTGCCATCAGGGTGACTAGCGGGGGAACGGGCACGCAGTATTTT.

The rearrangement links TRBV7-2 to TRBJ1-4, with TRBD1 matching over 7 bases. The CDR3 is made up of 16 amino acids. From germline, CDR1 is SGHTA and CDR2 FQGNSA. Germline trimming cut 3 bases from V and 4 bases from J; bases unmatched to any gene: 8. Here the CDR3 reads CASSLGSGQLNEKLFF. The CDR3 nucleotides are TGTGCCAGCAGCTTGGGTTCGGGACAGCTTAATGAAAAACTGTTTTTT. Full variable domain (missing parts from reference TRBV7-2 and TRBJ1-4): GAGVSQSPSNKVTEKGKDVELRCDPISGHTALYWYRQSLGQGLEFLIYFQGNSAPDKSGLPSDRFSAERTGGSVSTLTIQRTQQEDSAVYLCASSLGSGQLNEKLFFGSGTQLSVL.

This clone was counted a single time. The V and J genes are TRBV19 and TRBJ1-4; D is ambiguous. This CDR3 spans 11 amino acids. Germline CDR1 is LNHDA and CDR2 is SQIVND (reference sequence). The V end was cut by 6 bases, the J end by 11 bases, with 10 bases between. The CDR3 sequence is CASRAVRKLFF. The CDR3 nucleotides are TGTGCCAGTAGGGCCGTGAGGAAACTGTTTTTT. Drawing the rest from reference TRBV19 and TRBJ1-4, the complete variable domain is DGGITQSPKYLFRKEGQNVTLSCEQNLNHDAMYWYRQDPGQGLRLIYYSQIVNDFQKGDIAEGYSVSREKKESFPLTVTSAQKNPTAFYLCASRAVRKLFFGSGTQLSVL.

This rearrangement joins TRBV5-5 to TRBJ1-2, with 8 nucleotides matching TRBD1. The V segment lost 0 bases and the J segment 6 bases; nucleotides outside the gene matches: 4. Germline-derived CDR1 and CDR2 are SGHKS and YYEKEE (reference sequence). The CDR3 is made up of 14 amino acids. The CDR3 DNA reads TGTGCCAGCAGCTTGGGTCAGGGGGCTGATGGCTACACCTTC. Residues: CASSLGQGADGYTF.